This passage covers 32 T cell receptor beta chains from one sample sequenced in a study of cytomegalovirus exposure and HLA in healthy donors. This table comes from immunoSEQ multiplex PCR, and its TCRdb copy is limited to in-frame clones, with some not included. This table holds under 140,000 clones, approximately 88% found once. The material sequenced was PBMCs. These receptors were collected from a woman aged 25 to 45 in good health and CMV-seropositive.

The rearrangement uses TRBV5-1 and TRBJ2-7, with 7 positions matching TRBD1. V dropped 4 bases and J dropped 2; count of bases not matched to a gene: 9. CDR1 is SGHRS and CDR2 is YFSETQ in the germline V gene. This CDR3 comprises 15 residues. In DNA, the CDR3 is TGCGCCAGCAGCGACCCGGGACAGACCACCTACGAGCAGTACTTC. Protein: CASSDPGQTTYEQYF.

Concerning this clone itself: Other DNA sequences from this sample encode an identical CDR3 as well. The V and J genes are TRBV28 and TRBJ2-7; 7 nucleotides agree with TRBD1. The CDR3 is 12 amino acids. Unmatched junction bases numbered 2, after V lost 5 bases and J lost 4 bases. Germline loops: CDR1 MDHEN, CDR2 SYDVKM. In DNA form, the CDR3 reads TGTGCCAGCAGTGAACAGGGGTACGAGCAGTACTTC. Amino acid sequence: CASSEQGYEQYF. Based on the CDR3 plus reference TRBV28 and TRBJ2-7, the full variable domain is DVKVTQSSRYLVKRTGEKVFLECVQDMDHENMFWYRQDPGLGLRLIYFSYDVKMKEKGDIPEGYSVSREKKERFSLILESASTNQTSMYLCASSEQGYEQYFGPGTRLTVT.

V is TRBV4-1 and J is TRBJ2-1; D not resolved. Deletions cut 4 bases from V and 0 bases from J, with 10 bases between. The CDR3 totals 15 residues. CDR1 and CDR2 (germline): MGHRA, YSYEKL. The CDR3 nucleotides are TGCGCCAGCAGCCCCCACTCGAGCTCCTACAATGAGCAGTTCTTC. Translated, it gives CASSPHSSSYNEQFF.

This clone was found once. The chain combines TRBV9 with TRBJ2-4; tentatively, D is TRBD2 (6 bases). Germline V gene lookup returns CDR1 SGDLS and CDR2 YYNGEE. The CDR3 consists of 15 residues. V lost 0 bases to trimming and J lost 8 bases, with 15 bases between them. For the CDR3, the DNA is TGTGCCAGCAGCGTAGGCGGGGAGCCCGGGGACATTCAGTACTTC. It encodes CASSVGGEPGDIQYF.

The chain has TRBV15 and TRBJ1-4; possibly TRBD1 for D (6 bases). Germline values: CDR1 LNHNV, CDR2 YYDKDF (reference sequence). The V end was cut by 1 base, the J end by 0 bases, with 9 bases between. The CDR3 is 16 residues long. The CDR3 loop is CATSRGTAATNEKLFF. As DNA, the CDR3 is TGTGCCACCAGCAGAGGGACAGCTGCAACTAATGAAAAACTGTTTTTT.

The genes are TRBV5-1 and TRBJ2-3, with a possible D match to TRBD2 (6 bases). V lost 0 bases, J lost 1 base, and 9 bases lay in between. Germline V gene lookup returns CDR1 SGHRS and CDR2 YFSETQ. The CDR3 has 15 amino acids. The CDR3 DNA is TGCGCCAGCAGCTTGGGCGGGATAGGCACAGATACGCAGTATTTT. This codes for CASSLGGIGTDTQYF.

The CDR3 bases are TGTGCCAGTACAGGAAGCTCTGGAAACACCATATATTTT. Protein sequence: CASTGSSGNTIYF. This chain links TRBV6-5 with TRBJ1-3; TRBD1 might be the D (5 bases). Looked up from germline, CDR1 is MNHEY and CDR2 is SVGAGI. The CDR3 has 13 amino acids. Trimming shortened V by 9 bases and J by 0 bases, and 9 bases separated the two germline ends.

This clone occurred once. The sample holds other DNA sequences that translate to the same CDR3. The chain combines TRBV2 with TRBJ2-5, with D perhaps TRBD2 (6 bases). CDR3 length equals 12 residues. The germline V gene has CDR1 SNHLY and CDR2 FYNNEI. V lost 9 bases and J lost 1, with 9 bases in between. CDR3 coding DNA: TGTGCCAGTAGGAGGGGCCAAGAGACCCAGTACTTC. This encodes CASRRGQETQYF. Full variable domain (remainder filled in from reference TRBV2 and TRBJ2-5): EPEVTQTPSHQVTQMGQEVILRCVPISNHLYFYWYRQILGQKVEFLVSFYNNEISEKSEIFDDQFSVERPDGSNFTLKIRSTKLEDSAMYFCASRRGQETQYFGPGTRLLVL.

The V call is TRBV5-1, the J call TRBJ1-2; TRBD1 agrees at 7 bases. Germline CDR1 is SGHRS and CDR2 is YFSETQ. With 0 bases clipped from V and 8 bases from J, the junction kept 7 bases outside the gene matches. There are 14 residues in the CDR3. CDR3 bases: TGCGCCAGCAGCTTGGACGCTAGGGACAGCGGCTACACCTTC. This codes for CASSLDARDSGYTF.

This clone has a single count. The rearrangement joins TRBV9 to TRBJ2-3; possible D gene TRBD2, 5 bases. Trimming took 3 bases from V and 10 from J, leaving 15 bases between them. Germline V gene data show CDR1 as SGDLS and CDR2 as YYNGEE. The CDR3 is 13 amino acids. CDR3 nucleotide sequence: TGTGCCAGCAGCGCCAAGGACTGGACGGCGCAGTATTTT. Amino acid sequence: CASSAKDWTAQYF.

The chain's CDR3 is CASWTGRSNQPQHF. The CDR3 bases are TGTGCCAGCTGGACAGGGAGAAGCAATCAGCCCCAGCATTTT. J is TRBJ1-5 and V is TRBV30, with TRBD1 matching over 8 bases. CDR3 size: 14 residues. CDR1 and CDR2 (germline): GTSNPN, SVGIG (reference sequence). The ends lost 8 bases at V and 1 base at J; junction bases unmatched: 7.

The table lists this clone with a count of one. The genes are TRBV18 and TRBJ1-6, with a tentative D call TRBD1 (5 bases). The V and J ends lost 3 bases and 5 bases respectively, with 14 bases between them. Germline V CDR1 and CDR2: KGHSH, LQKENI. This CDR3 has 16 amino acids. The CDR3 coding sequence is TGTGCCAGCTCACCCTCCCTCGGGGGTCATAATTCACCCCTCCACTTT. As protein: CASSPSLGGHNSPLHF.

This chain uses TRBV4-2 with TRBJ1-1; the D gene is possibly TRBD1 (5 bases). Trimming took off 6 bases at V and 5 bases at J, with 16 bases between the two ends. This CDR3 spans 14 amino acids. CDR1 is LGHNA and CDR2 is YNFKEQ in the germline V gene. This CDR3 reads CASRGPRGRTEAFF. The CDR3, as DNA: TGTGCCAGCAGGGGGCCACGGGGGAGAACTGAAGCTTTCTTT.

The V call is TRBV9, the J call TRBJ2-1, with D maybe TRBD1 (5 bases). V was shortened by 2 bases and J by 4 bases, with 7 bases between the two germline ends. This CDR3 region has 13 residues. Germline lookup yields CDR1 SGDLS and CDR2 YYNGEE. This chain's CDR3 is CASSVKGYNEQFF. CDR3 coding DNA: TGTGCCAGCAGCGTGAAGGGGTACAATGAGCAGTTCTTC.

This clone showed up just a few times. The chain carries TRBV27 and TRBJ1-6; D gene ambiguous. Trimming pared 6 bases from V and 8 bases from J, leaving 11 bases between. This CDR3 has 13 amino acids. Germline CDR1 reads MNHEY; CDR2 reads SMNVEV (reference sequence). The CDR3 sequence is CASSPGTYSPLHF. The CDR3 nucleotides are TGTGCCAGCAGCCCGGGAACCTATTCACCCCTCCACTTT.

This chain connects TRBV2 to TRBJ2-3, with 10 nucleotides matching TRBD2. Germline values: CDR1 SNHLY, CDR2 FYNNEI. V lost 10 bases to trimming and J lost 2 bases; unmatched junction nucleotides: 9. This CDR3 region has 15 residues. In DNA form, the CDR3 reads TGTGCCACCCTGGGACTAGCGTCCCCCACAGATACGCAGTATTTT. It codes for CATLGLASPTDTQYF.

The chain joins TRBV4-3 to TRBJ2-7; 8 bases agree with TRBD1. The junction had 11 bases not matched to a gene; V was cut back by 2 bases and J by 2 bases. The CDR3 runs 17 residues. Germline V gives CDR1 LGHNA, CDR2 YSLEER. CDR3 in amino acids: CASSQSKRQGSPYEQYF. DNA of the CDR3: TGCGCCAGCAGCCAATCCAAAAGACAGGGGTCCCCCTACGAGCAGTACTTC.

The chain combines TRBV4-3 with TRBJ2-2; weak D call: TRBD2 (7 bases). The CDR3 loop spans 13 amino acids. Germline loops: CDR1 LGHNA, CDR2 YSLEER. V was shortened by 4 bases and J by 11 bases, with 14 bases between the two germline ends. CDR3 in amino acids: CASSRAGAGELFF. The DNA of the CDR3 is TGCGCCAGCAGCCGCGCGGGGGCAGGAGAGCTGTTTTTT.

The chain joins TRBV6-5 to TRBJ1-1; D unclear. The CDR3 extends over 15 amino acids. V was clipped by 2 bases and J by 1 base, with 11 bases between them. The germline CDR1 and CDR2 sequences are MNHEY and SVGAGI. The CDR3 here is CASSYHTTQNTEAFF. CDR3 nucleotides: TGTGCCAGCAGTTACCACACTACACAGAACACTGAAGCTTTCTTT.

The genes are TRBV13 and TRBJ2-7; 10 bases are a match to TRBD1. Germline loops: CDR1 PRHDT, CDR2 FYEKMQ (reference sequence). Trimming removed 0 bases from V and 2 bases from J; junction bases left unmatched: 7. This CDR3 comprises 17 residues. CDR3: CASSLGLRGQGTYEQYF. The CDR3, as DNA: TGTGCCAGCAGCTTAGGCCTACGGGGACAGGGGACCTACGAGCAGTACTTC.

This chain connects TRBV15 to TRBJ2-1, with 13 bases aligning to TRBD2. This CDR3 is built from 14 residues. The germline V gene has CDR1 LNHNV and CDR2 YYDKDF (reference sequence). V lost 10 bases, J lost 9 bases, and 9 bases stayed unmatched. The CDR3 protein is CAIELAGGPSEQFF. The DNA of the CDR3 is TGTGCCATAGAACTAGCGGGAGGGCCCAGTGAGCAGTTCTTC.

The chain uses TRBV4-2 and TRBJ1-3, with D perhaps TRBD1 (5 bases). With 1 base removed from V and 1 base from J, the gap between germline ends came to 11 bases. This CDR3 region has 16 residues. CDR1 and CDR2 (germline): LGHNA, YNFKEQ. In DNA form, the CDR3 reads TGTGCCAGCAGCCAAGTGCAGGGCTTTTCTGGAAACACCATATATTTT. Its protein is CASSQVQGFSGNTIYF.

There are a few counts of this clone. V and J are TRBV27 and TRBJ2-7, with TRBD1 matching 8 bases. The CDR3 extends over 17 amino acids. After removal of 5 bases from V and 5 bases from J, the junction contained 17 bases not matched to a gene. Germline V lookup: CDR1 MNHEY, CDR2 SMNVEV (reference sequence). The CDR3 protein is CASSPFGVQGVIDEQYF. CDR3 DNA: TGTGCCAGCAGTCCCTTCGGGGTACAGGGGGTTATAGACGAGCAGTACTTC.

The rearrangement links TRBV18 to TRBJ2-3; possible D gene TRBD1, 6 bases. Germline V gene sequence: CDR1 KGHSH, CDR2 LQKENI. The CDR3 runs 18 residues. Trimming shortened V by 1 base and J by 4 bases, and 21 bases separated the two germline ends. CDR3 residues: CASSPLSGSGAGADTQYF. The CDR3 DNA reads as TGTGCCAGCTCACCACTTTCTGGCTCAGGGGCAGGCGCAGATACGCAGTATTTT.

This chain connects TRBV19 to TRBJ2-3; no definite D call. Per the germline V gene, CDR1 is LNHDA and CDR2 is SQIVND (reference sequence). The CDR3 has 15 amino acids. Trimming pared 2 bases from V and 4 bases from J, leaving 13 bases between. The CDR3 DNA is TGTGCCAGTAGTATATCGGAGAGGTGGGCAGATACGCAGTATTTT. Its protein product is CASSISERWADTQYF.

The chain couples TRBV6-1 to TRBJ2-1; tentatively, D is TRBD2 (6 bases). CDR3 length equals 13 residues. The V gene's germline CDR1 is MNHNS and CDR2 SASEGT. Trimming cost V 4 bases and J 6 bases, with 10 bases left between them. The CDR3 DNA reads TGTGCCAGCAGTGCGGGACTTCTCAATGAGCAGTTCTTC. It codes for CASSAGLLNEQFF.

The CDR3 sequence is CASSLAGAVTDTQYF. In DNA, the CDR3 is TGTGCCAGCAGCTTAGCGGGAGCGGTAACAGATACGCAGTATTTT. V is TRBV7-9 and J is TRBJ2-3, with D maybe TRBD2 (5 bases). V was clipped by 0 bases and J by 3 bases, with 10 bases between them. The CDR3 has 15 residues. The V gene's germline CDR1 is SEHNR and CDR2 FQNEAQ (reference sequence).

CDR3 loop: CASSYSETSTDTQYF. CDR3 DNA: TGTGCCAGCAGTTACTCGGAGACTAGCACAGATACGCAGTATTTT. The chain combines TRBV6-5 with TRBJ2-3, with D uncertain. The V end lost 0 bases, the J end lost 0 bases, and 7 bases lay between the germline ends. Germline CDR1 is MNHEY and CDR2 is SVGAGI. The CDR3 runs to 15 residues.

The chain is built from TRBV5-4 and TRBJ1-1, with 8 bases fitting TRBD1. CDR1 and CDR2 from the germline V gene are SGHNT and YYREEE (reference sequence). The V gene end was trimmed by 6 bases and the J gene end by 1 base; junction bases not matched to a gene: 5. The CDR3 is 14 residues long. This chain's CDR3 is CASTMDRENTEAFF. CDR3 nucleotide sequence: TGTGCCAGCACTATGGACAGGGAGAACACTGAAGCTTTCTTT.

The chain is built from TRBV29-1 and TRBJ1-1; the match to TRBD1 covers 9 bases. The CDR3 is 14 residues long. The V gene end was trimmed by 6 bases and the J gene end by 4 bases; junction bases not matched to a gene: 9. Germline loops: CDR1 SQVTM, CDR2 ANQGSEA. This CDR3 reads CSVSSGTGTTEAFF. As DNA, the CDR3 is TGCAGCGTCTCCTCCGGGACAGGGACCACTGAAGCTTTCTTT. The variable domain in full, with the rest retrieved from reference TRBV29-1 and TRBJ1-1, is SAVISQKPSRDICQRGTSLTIQCQVDSQVTMMFWYRQQPGQSLTLIATANQGSEATYESGFVIDKFPISRPNLTFSTLTVSNMSPEDSSIYLCSVSSGTGTTEAFFGQGTRLTVV.

The J gene is TRBJ2-3, the V gene TRBV9; a possible D gene is TRBD2 (6 bases). V lost 4 bases to trimming and J lost 0 bases, with 12 bases between them. CDR1 SGDLS and CDR2 YYNGEE come from the germline V gene. The CDR3 sequence is 15 residues long. The CDR3 here is CASSPLASSTDTQYF. The CDR3 coding sequence is TGTGCCAGCAGCCCTCTAGCGTCTAGCACAGATACGCAGTATTTT.

The J gene is TRBJ2-5, the V gene TRBV9, with 10 bases identical to TRBD2. In germline, CDR1 is SGDLS, CDR2 YYNGEE. Unmatched junction bases numbered 2, after V lost 3 bases and J lost 6 bases. The CDR3 is 13 residues long. CDR3 protein: CASSGTSGQTQYF. The CDR3 DNA reads TGTGCCAGCAGCGGGACTAGCGGACAGACCCAGTACTTC.